The 26 T cell receptor beta chains below come from one sample, sequenced in a study of yellow fever vaccine responses in identical twins listed by TCRdb under 2018. The method was RT-PCR. Sequenced using an Illumina HiSeq 2500. TCRdb passed the public sequencing reads through fastp at Q25 and MiXCR, retaining productive beta sequences. Merged by CDR3 protein, the rows form single entries marked with the most common genes and DNA. In all, the sample holds under 3,000 distinct CDR3 sequences, and approximately 84% of those were seen once. Approximately 2.8% of the sample belongs to the ten largest clones. This specimen was T cells from blood (PBMCs), unsorted or a sorted subset (not recorded which), taken before or after yellow fever vaccination (not recorded which). The receptors shown here come from a woman aged 18-30 years who received the yellow fever vaccine. Donor details come from another sample of the same person, matched by shared clones.

This CDR3 reads CASSIPGGLSTSTDTQYF. The CDR3 bases are TGTGCCAGTAGTATCCCGGGCGGGTTAAGTACTAGCACAGATACGCAGTATTTT. The chain couples TRBV19 to TRBJ2-3, with D perhaps matching TRBD2 (5 bases). Trimming cost V 3 bases and J 0 bases, with 19 bases left between them. Germline V gives CDR1 LNHDA, CDR2 SQIVND (reference sequence). This CDR3 spans 18 amino acids.

The chain recombines TRBV29-1 with TRBJ2-1; possibly TRBD1 or TRBD2 for D (5 bases each). This CDR3 is built from 15 residues. The V end lost 4 bases, the J end lost 7 bases, and 20 bases lay between the germline ends. Germline V gives CDR1 SQVTM, CDR2 ANQGSEA. The CDR3 nucleotides are TGCAGCGTTGTAGGGGTCGGGAACCGTCTGAATGAGCAGTTCTTC. Its translation: CSVVGVGNRLNEQFF.

The chain joins TRBV11-1 to TRBJ2-1, with 8 nucleotides matching TRBD2. The CDR3 has 15 residues. Germline loops: CDR1 SGHAT, CDR2 FQDESV (reference sequence). V gave up 3 bases and J gave up 2 bases; unmatched junction bases: 3. DNA of the CDR3: TGTGCCAGCAGCTTTCCAGCGGGGGCCTACAATGAGCAGTTCTTC. This encodes CASSFPAGAYNEQFF.

The V gene is TRBV10-3, the J gene TRBJ2-2; D possibly uses TRBD1 or TRBD2 (5 bases each). The CDR3 loop spans 16 amino acids. V dropped 3 bases and J dropped 1 base, with 12 bases sitting between them. Germline V gene data show CDR1 as ENHRY and CDR2 as SYGVKD. CDR3 amino acids: CAISDGDRLNTGELFF. In nucleotides, the CDR3 is TGTGCCATCAGTGACGGGGACCGCCTGAACACCGGGGAGCTGTTTTTT.

The V and J genes are TRBV2 and TRBJ1-1; D is uncertain. Germline assignment: CDR1 SNHLY and CDR2 FYNNEI. The V gene lost 8 bases and the J gene lost 10 bases, with 26 bases spanning the gap. The CDR3 extends over 15 amino acids. The CDR3: CASGGEELYTRGAFF. CDR3 bases: TGTGCCAGCGGTGGAGAGGAGTTATACACCCGAGGAGCTTTCTTT. Based on the CDR3 plus reference TRBV2 and TRBJ1-1, the full variable domain is EPEVTQTPSHQVTQMGQEVILRCVPISNHLYFYWYRQILGQKVEFLVSFYNNEISEKSEIFDDQFSVERPDGSNFTLKIRSTKLEDSAMYFCASGGEELYTRGAFFGQGTRLTVV.

A remark on this clonotype: The junction departs from the called germline gene at one end, perhaps through a read error. The chain links TRBV3-1 to TRBJ1-1; possible D gene TRBD1, 6 bases. The CDR3 runs 15 residues. The V gene's germline CDR1 is LGHDT and CDR2 YNNKEL (reference sequence). The CDR3 region has the DNA TGTGCCAGCAGCCAAGGCGGGGGCTTGAACATTGAAGCTTTCTTT. It translates to CASSQGGGLNIEAFF.

This chain joins TRBV15 and TRBJ1-5; no definite D call. Germline V gives CDR1 LNHNV, CDR2 YYDKDF (reference sequence). The V end was cut by 3 bases, the J end by 7 bases, with 13 bases between. The CDR3 runs 14 residues. The DNA of the CDR3 is TGTGCCACCAGCAGGAGACAAGCTCGGCAGCCCCAGCATTTT. It is translated as CATSRRQARQPQHF. Full variable domain (rest looked up from reference TRBV15 and TRBJ1-5): DAMVIQNPRYQVTQFGKPVTLSCSQTLNHNVMYWYQQKSSQAPKLLFHYYDKDFNNEADTPDNFQSRRPNTSFCFLDIRSPGLGDTAMYLCATSRRQARQPQHFGDGTRLSIL.

The chain has TRBV7-3 and TRBJ2-3; no clear D. V lost 2 bases and J lost 0, with 9 bases in between. Germline-derived CDR1 and CDR2 are SGHTA and FQGTGA. The CDR3 is 15 amino acids. CDR3 in amino acids: CASSLVVASTDTQYF. DNA for the CDR3: TGTGCCAGCAGCTTAGTGGTAGCTAGCACAGATACGCAGTATTTT.

This clonotype was observed a handful of times. The rearrangement uses TRBV18 and TRBJ2-3; a weak D match, TRBD1 (5 bases). V was clipped by 5 bases and J by 3 bases, with 12 bases between them. The germline V gene has CDR1 KGHSH and CDR2 LQKENI. CDR3 length: 14 residues. This CDR3 is CASSETVWTDTQYF. CDR3 DNA sequence: TGTGCCAGCTCAGAGACAGTGTGGACAGATACGCAGTATTTT.

This clonotype came up a few times. V gene TRBV11-1 combines with J gene TRBJ1-6; no firm D call. The CDR3 covers 13 residues. Looked up from germline, CDR1 is SGHAT and CDR2 is FQDESV (reference sequence). With 5 bases removed from V and 7 bases from J, the gap between germline ends came to 9 bases. CDR3 sequence reads: CASSPEGNSPLHF. In DNA form, the CDR3 reads TGTGCCAGCAGCCCAGAGGGAAATTCACCCCTCCACTTT.

In its sample, this clonotype was seen once. The V call is TRBV2, the J call TRBJ2-7; D call uncertain. The CDR3 length is 11 residues. The germline CDR1 and CDR2 sequences are SNHLY and FYNNEI. The V end was cut by 5 bases, the J end by 6 bases, with 8 bases between. The CDR3 DNA sequence: TGTGCCAGCAGTCCCTCCCTCGAGCAGTACGTC. Its protein is CASSPSLEQYV.

The J gene is TRBJ2-2, the V gene TRBV6-1; TRBD2 is a possible D gene (6 bases). The CDR3 loop spans 15 amino acids. Between the trimmed V and J ends, which lost 6 bases and 2 bases, there was a span of 13 bases. CDR1 MNHNS and CDR2 SASEGT come from the germline V gene. The CDR3 protein is CASSPQGGNTGELFF. DNA of the CDR3: TGTGCCAGCAGCCCCCAGGGAGGTAACACCGGGGAGCTGTTTTTT.

The rearrangement links TRBV9 to TRBJ1-3; tentative D call: TRBD1 (5 bases). Germline lookup yields CDR1 SGDLS and CDR2 YYNGEE. The CDR3 spans 15 residues. The germline V and J ends were trimmed by 4 bases and 2 bases, with 13 bases remaining between them. CDR3 sequence (DNA): TGTGCCAGCAGCCCATACCGGGGCCCTGGAAACACCATATATTTT. Translated: CASSPYRGPGNTIYF.

The gene calls are TRBV7-7 and TRBJ1-1; D remains unclear. Germline V gives CDR1 SSHAT, CDR2 FNYEAQ (reference sequence). This CDR3 has 13 amino acids. Deletions cut 5 bases from V and 3 bases from J, with 10 bases between. This CDR3 reads CASSPQPDTEAFF. The CDR3 region has the DNA TGTGCCAGCAGCCCTCAGCCCGACACTGAAGCTTTCTTT. Supplemented by reference TRBV7-7 and TRBJ1-1, the full variable domain reads GAGVSQSPRYKVTKRGQDVTLRCDPISSHATLYWYQQALGQGPEFLTYFNYEAQPDKSGLPSDRFSAERPEGSISTLTIQRTEQRDSAMYRCASSPQPDTEAFFGQGTRLTVV.

V and J are TRBV10-3 and TRBJ1-2, with 7 nucleotides matching TRBD1. The V and J ends lost 7 bases and 2 bases, in that order; junction bases with no gene match: 7. This CDR3 region has 14 residues. Germline-derived CDR1 and CDR2 are ENHRY and SYGVKD. The CDR3 is CAINKGQPNYGYTF. The CDR3 nucleotides are TGTGCCATCAATAAGGGACAGCCAAACTATGGCTACACCTTC.

The rearrangement links TRBV4-1 to TRBJ1-2, with D tentatively TRBD1 (5 bases). The CDR3 sequence is 14 residues long. Germline-derived CDR1 and CDR2 are MGHRA and YSYEKL. V shed 1 base and J shed 3 bases, with 9 bases lying between them. Written as DNA, the CDR3 is TGCGCCAGCAGCCAAGGTGGGGGATACTATGGCTACACCTTC. Amino acid sequence: CASSQGGGYYGYTF.

This chain joins TRBV5-6 and TRBJ2-7; a weak D match, TRBD1 (6 bases). Trimming pared 4 bases from V and 6 bases from J, leaving 14 bases between. Per the germline V gene, CDR1 is SGHDT and CDR2 is YYEEEE. The CDR3 length is 13 residues. For the CDR3, the DNA is TGTGCCAGCAGCCCGGACAGTGCCCTCGAGCAGTACTTC. Amino acid sequence: CASSPDSALEQYF.

CDR3 nucleotides: TGTGCCAGCAGAGGCAGGGGATATGGCTACACCTTC. Translated, it gives CASRGRGYGYTF. The chain joins TRBV7-6 to TRBJ1-2, with D possibly being TRBD1 (6 bases). The germline CDR1 and CDR2 sequences are SGHVS and FNYEAQ. This CDR3 comprises 12 residues. The V end lost 6 bases, the J end lost 5 bases, and 10 bases lay between the germline ends. The variable domain in full, completed from reference TRBV7-6 and TRBJ1-2, reads GAGVSQSPRYKVTKRGQDVALRCDPISGHVSLYWYRQALGQGPEFLTYFNYEAQQDKSGLPNDRFSAERPEGSISTLTIQRTEQRDSAMYRCASRGRGYGYTFGSGTRLTVV.

The chain joins TRBV7-6 to TRBJ2-7, with 7 positions matching TRBD2. Per germline, CDR1 SGHVS and CDR2 FNYEAQ. This CDR3 region has 16 residues. Germline trimming cut 3 bases from V and 1 base from J; bases unmatched to any gene: 9. CDR3 DNA: TGTGCCAGCAGCTTCCCCCGGGACGGGGGGTCCTACGAGCAGTACTTC. Protein sequence: CASSFPRDGGSYEQYF.

This clonotype has just one count. V is TRBV29-1 and J is TRBJ2-1; 8 bases fit TRBD2. After removal of 4 bases from V and 4 bases from J, the junction contained 9 bases not matched to a gene. The germline V gene encodes CDR1 SQVTM and CDR2 ANQGSEA. The CDR3 is 15 residues long. DNA for the CDR3: TGCAGCGTTGTTTGGGGGACTAGTGAGTACAATGAGCAGTTCTTC. It yields the protein CSVVWGTSEYNEQFF.

In its sample, this clonotype was seen once. The chain combines TRBV5-6 with TRBJ2-5; D ambiguous. The CDR3 sequence is 15 residues long. Germline loops: CDR1 SGHDT, CDR2 YYEEEE. The V and J ends lost 4 bases and 2 bases respectively, with 15 bases between them. The CDR3: CASSIDLGSQETQYF. The CDR3 DNA follows: TGTGCCAGCAGCATTGATTTGGGATCTCAAGAGACCCAGTACTTC.

The V call is TRBV14, the J call TRBJ2-7, with 11 nucleotides matching TRBD2. Germline V gene data show CDR1 as SGHDN and CDR2 as FVKESK. V lost 1 base to trimming and J lost 2 bases; unmatched junction nucleotides: 19. The CDR3 is made up of 21 amino acids. The CDR3 here is CASSQGETSGTFPTWAYEQYF. The CDR3 nucleotides are TGTGCCAGCAGCCAAGGGGAGACTAGCGGGACTTTCCCCACTTGGGCCTACGAGCAGTACTTC. The full variable domain, rest sourced from reference TRBV14 and TRBJ2-7, is EAGVTQFPSHSVIEKGQTVTLRCDPISGHDNLYWYRRVMGKEIKFLLHFVKESKQDESGMPNNRFLAERTGGTYSTLKVQPAELEDSGVYFCASSQGETSGTFPTWAYEQYFGPGTRLTVT.

This clonotype was seen a handful of times. The genes are TRBV24-1 and TRBJ2-5; the D is unclear. CDR1 is KGHDR and CDR2 is SFDVKD in the germline V gene. Trimming removed 3 bases from V and 3 bases from J, with 10 bases in between. The CDR3 extends over 14 amino acids. In nucleotides, the CDR3 is TGTGCCACCAGTGATCCAGATGGAAAAGAGACCCAGTACTTC. Translation: CATSDPDGKETQYF.

In this sample, this clonotype turned up once. V gene TRBV28 combines with J gene TRBJ2-4; 7 nucleotides line up with TRBD1. The V gene's germline CDR1 is MDHEN and CDR2 SYDVKM. The J segment lost 5 bases and the V segment lost 5 bases, leaving 3 bases of the junction unmatched. This CDR3 is built from 13 residues. The CDR3 region has the DNA TGTGCCAGCAGTCGAGGGACAGAAAACATTCAGTACTTC. This translates into CASSRGTENIQYF.

The V and J genes are TRBV28 and TRBJ2-1; D is unresolved. V shed 5 bases and J shed 9 bases, with 5 bases lying between them. Germline loops: CDR1 MDHEN, CDR2 SYDVKM. This CDR3 comprises 10 residues. CDR3 nucleotide sequence: TGTGCCAGCAGTGGCCTTGAGCAGTTCTTC. Encoded protein: CASSGLEQFF.

The CDR3 nucleotides are TGTGCCACCAGCAGAGATGGGGCGAATTCACCCCTCCACTTT. This encodes CATSRDGANSPLHF. V is TRBV15 and J is TRBJ1-6; D is perhaps TRBD1 (5 bases). This CDR3 comprises 14 residues. CDR1 is LNHNV and CDR2 is YYDKDF in the germline V gene (reference sequence). The V and J ends lost 0 bases and 7 bases respectively, with 7 bases between them.